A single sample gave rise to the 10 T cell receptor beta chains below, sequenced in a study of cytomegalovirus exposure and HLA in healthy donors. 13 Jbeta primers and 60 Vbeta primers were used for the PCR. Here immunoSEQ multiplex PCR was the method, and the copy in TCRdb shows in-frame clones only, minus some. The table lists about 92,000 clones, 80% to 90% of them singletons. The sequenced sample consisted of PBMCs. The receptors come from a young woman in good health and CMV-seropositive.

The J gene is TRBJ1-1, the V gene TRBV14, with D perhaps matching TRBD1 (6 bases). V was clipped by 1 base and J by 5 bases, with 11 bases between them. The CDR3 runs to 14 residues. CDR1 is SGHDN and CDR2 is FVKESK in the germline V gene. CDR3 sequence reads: CASSQVTGWTEAFF. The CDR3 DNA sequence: TGTGCCAGCAGCCAAGTGACAGGATGGACTGAAGCTTTCTTT.

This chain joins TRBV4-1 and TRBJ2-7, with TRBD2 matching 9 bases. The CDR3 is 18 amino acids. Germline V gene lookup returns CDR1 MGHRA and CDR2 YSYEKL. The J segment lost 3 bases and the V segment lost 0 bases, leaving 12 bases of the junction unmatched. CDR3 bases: TGCGCCAGCAGCCAAGACCCTGCTAGCGGGACATCATTCTACGAGCAGTACTTC. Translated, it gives CASSQDPASGTSFYEQYF.

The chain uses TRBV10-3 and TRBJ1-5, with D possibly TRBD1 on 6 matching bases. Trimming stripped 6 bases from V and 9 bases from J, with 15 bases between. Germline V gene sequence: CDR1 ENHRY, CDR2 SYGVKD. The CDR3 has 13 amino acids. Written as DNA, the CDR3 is TGTGCCATCAGAGGGGGGGTGGGTTGGCCCCAGCATTTT. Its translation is CAIRGGVGWPQHF.

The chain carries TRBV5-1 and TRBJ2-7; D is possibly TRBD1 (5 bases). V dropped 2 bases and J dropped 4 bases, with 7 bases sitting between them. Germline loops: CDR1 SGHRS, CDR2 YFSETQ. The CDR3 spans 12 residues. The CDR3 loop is CASSFDSYEQYF. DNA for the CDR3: TGCGCCAGCAGCTTTGACAGTTACGAGCAGTACTTC.

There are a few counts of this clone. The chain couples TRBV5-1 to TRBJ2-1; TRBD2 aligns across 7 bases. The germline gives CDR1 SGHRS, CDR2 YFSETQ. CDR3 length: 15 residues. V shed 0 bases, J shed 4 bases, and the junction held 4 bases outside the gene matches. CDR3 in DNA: TGCGCCAGCAGCTTGGCGGCTAGCGGTTACAATGAGCAGTTCTTC. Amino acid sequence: CASSLAASGYNEQFF.

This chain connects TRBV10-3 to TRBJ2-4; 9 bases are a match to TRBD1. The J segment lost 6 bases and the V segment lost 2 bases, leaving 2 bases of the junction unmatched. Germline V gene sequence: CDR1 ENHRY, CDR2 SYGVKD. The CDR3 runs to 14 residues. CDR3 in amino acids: CAISEPGQGNIQYF. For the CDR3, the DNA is TGTGCCATCAGTGAGCCGGGACAGGGAAACATTCAGTACTTC.

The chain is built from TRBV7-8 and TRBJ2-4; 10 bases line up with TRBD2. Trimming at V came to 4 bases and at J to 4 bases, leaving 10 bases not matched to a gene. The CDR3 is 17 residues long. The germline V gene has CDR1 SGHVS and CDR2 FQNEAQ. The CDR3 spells CASSYTGLAGVKNIQYF. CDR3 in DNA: TGTGCCAGCAGCTACACCGGGCTAGCGGGGGTGAAAAACATTCAGTACTTC.

The CDR3 coding sequence is TGTGCCAGCAGTTCGCTACTAGCGTACCAAGAGACCCAGTACTTC. Translated: CASSSLLAYQETQYF. J is TRBJ2-5 and V is TRBV28; 7 bases map to TRBD2. Germline CDR1 and CDR2: MDHEN and SYDVKM. The junction had 5 bases not matched to a gene; V was cut back by 4 bases and J by 0 bases. The CDR3 is 15 amino acids.

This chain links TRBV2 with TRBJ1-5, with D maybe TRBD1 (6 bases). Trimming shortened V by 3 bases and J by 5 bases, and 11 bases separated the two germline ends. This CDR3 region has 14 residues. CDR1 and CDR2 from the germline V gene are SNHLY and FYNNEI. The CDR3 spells CASSDRGAHQPQHF. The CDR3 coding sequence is TGTGCCAGCAGTGATCGGGGGGCGCATCAGCCCCAGCATTTT.

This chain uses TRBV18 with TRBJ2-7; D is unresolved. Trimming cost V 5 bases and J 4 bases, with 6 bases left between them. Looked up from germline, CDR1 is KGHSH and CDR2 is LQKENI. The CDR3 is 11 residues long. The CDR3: CASSSEYEQYF. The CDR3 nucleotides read TGTGCCAGCTCATCCGAGTACGAGCAGTACTTC.